Below, 18 T cell receptor beta chains from the same sample are listed, as sequenced in a study of T cell responses to AZD1222 COVID-19 vaccine. The assay was immunoSEQ multiplex PCR, and TCRdb's table has in-frame clones only and misses some. In the table there are 110,000 to 150,000 clones, roughly 90% of which are singletons. The material was peripheral blood, obtained on day 0 of AZD1222 vaccination. These receptors were taken from an adult in good health.

This clone was seen only once. The DNA for the CDR3 is TGCGCCAGCAGCTTACAGGGGGCTACGGGTGGCTACACCTTC. Protein: CASSLQGATGGYTF. The V and J genes are TRBV5-1 and TRBJ1-2; 9 nucleotides align to TRBD1. CDR1 and CDR2 (germline): SGHRS, YFSETQ. This CDR3 contains 14 residues. V shed 2 bases and J 7 bases; nucleotides not matched to a gene: 6.

The CDR3 DNA reads as TGTGCCAGCGGTACTAGCATCCATGAGCAGTTCTTC. Its protein is CASGTSIHEQFF. The chain joins TRBV19 to TRBJ2-1; TRBD2 might be the D (6 bases). CDR1 is LNHDA and CDR2 is SQIVND in the germline V gene (reference sequence). The CDR3 runs to 12 residues. Trimming removed 9 bases at V and 8 bases at J, with 14 bases between.

The V and J genes are TRBV19 and TRBJ2-7; D is perhaps TRBD1 (6 bases). CDR1 is LNHDA and CDR2 is SQIVND in the germline V gene (reference sequence). The CDR3 contains 16 residues. V lost 10 bases and J lost 2, with 24 bases in between. CDR3 nucleotides: TGTGCCACCGCCGCCCCTGGACAGACGACCACCTACGAGCAGTACTTC. Encoded protein: CATAAPGQTTTYEQYF.

This clone was counted a few times. The genes are TRBV7-9 and TRBJ2-1, with D uncertain. Germline values: CDR1 SEHNR, CDR2 FQNEAQ (reference sequence). The CDR3 consists of 14 residues. Deletions cut 1 base from V and 4 bases from J, with 8 bases between. The CDR3: CASSLGPDYNEQFF. DNA of the CDR3: TGTGCCAGCAGCTTAGGTCCGGATTACAATGAGCAGTTCTTC.

The chain recombines TRBV5-1 with TRBJ2-7, with 7 bases matching TRBD1. V shed 4 bases, J shed 2 bases, and the junction held 9 bases outside the gene matches. Germline CDR1 reads SGHRS; CDR2 reads YFSETQ. This CDR3 region has 15 residues. The CDR3, as DNA: TGCGCCAGCAGCCGGGACAGTTCTACCACCTACGAGCAGTACTTC. Protein: CASSRDSSTTYEQYF. Combining the CDR3 with reference TRBV5-1 and TRBJ2-7 gives the whole variable domain KAGVTQTPRYLIKTRGQQVTLSCSPISGHRSVSWYQQTPGQGLQFLFEYFSETQRNKGNFPGRFSGRQFSNSRSEMNVSTLELGDSALYLCASSRDSSTTYEQYFGPGTRLTVT.

The rearrangement joins TRBV21-1 to TRBJ2-7; the table's D call, TRBD2, was not checked against the DNA. TRBV21-1 is marked as a pseudogene. The CDR3 loop spans 11 amino acids. Here the CDR3 DNA reads TGTGCCAGCAGCCCTCGGGGCGAGCAGTACTTC. This gives the protein CASSPRGEQYF.

V usage is TRBV9 and J usage is TRBJ2-2; 8 nucleotides align to TRBD2. The CDR3 has 16 amino acids. Losses at the gene ends were 4 bases for V and 2 bases for J; bases not matched to a gene: 7. The V gene's germline CDR1 is SGDLS and CDR2 YYNGEE. DNA of the CDR3: TGTGCCAGCAGCTTTTATAGCGGGGCCAACACCGGGGAGCTGTTTTTT. Its protein product is CASSFYSGANTGELFF.

The chain joins TRBV5-1 to TRBJ2-7; D gene unclear. This CDR3 is built from 14 residues. CDR1 is SGHRS, CDR2 YFSETQ, per germline. Trimming removed 0 bases at V and 4 bases at J, with 11 bases between. CDR3 DNA: TGCGCCAGCAGCTTGGGGCTACCCGGGTACGAGCAGTACTTC. It specifies CASSLGLPGYEQYF. Based on the CDR3 plus reference TRBV5-1 and TRBJ2-7, the full variable domain is KAGVTQTPRYLIKTRGQQVTLSCSPISGHRSVSWYQQTPGQGLQFLFEYFSETQRNKGNFPGRFSGRQFSNSRSEMNVSTLELGDSALYLCASSLGLPGYEQYFGPGTRLTVT.

This clone has a handful of counts. The chain uses TRBV28 and TRBJ2-1; the match to TRBD2 covers 14 bases. V dropped 5 bases and J dropped 7; count of bases not matched to a gene: 16. This CDR3 has 19 residues. The germline V gene encodes CDR1 MDHEN and CDR2 SYDVKM. CDR3 bases: TGTGCCAGCAGTATTCTCGGGACTAGCGGGAGATTTTTGGCGAATGAGCAGTTCTTC. Protein product: CASSILGTSGRFLANEQFF.

This clone showed up just once. The chain uses TRBV11-2 and TRBJ1-2; TRBD1 is a possible D gene (6 bases). Germline CDR1 SGHAT, CDR2 FQNNGV. The CDR3 extends over 12 amino acids. V was trimmed by 5 bases and J by 8 bases, leaving 12 bases between them. The CDR3 nucleotides read TGTGCCAGCAGCGCGGGGGCAGGGGGCTACACCTTC. This encodes CASSAGAGGYTF.

The chain couples TRBV10-1 to TRBJ2-1; 9 bases are a match to TRBD1. CDR3 length: 16 residues. Germline CDR1 WNHNN, CDR2 SYGVQD (reference sequence). Germline trimming cut 4 bases from V and 6 bases from J; bases unmatched to any gene: 10. The chain's CDR3 is CASSVTGGASVNEQFF. The CDR3 DNA sequence: TGCGCCAGCAGTGTTACAGGGGGCGCGAGCGTCAATGAGCAGTTCTTC.

CDR3: CASSPPGLLFSNYGYTF. CDR3 nucleotides: TGTGCCAGCAGCCCTCCCGGACTACTTTTTTCTAACTATGGCTACACCTTC. The rearrangement uses TRBV9 and TRBJ1-2, with D hard to call. CDR3 length: 17 residues. V lost 4 bases and J lost 0, with 19 bases in between. In germline, CDR1 is SGDLS, CDR2 YYNGEE.

The J gene is TRBJ1-2, the V gene TRBV5-4; no clear D. The germline V gene encodes CDR1 SGHNT and CDR2 YYREEE (reference sequence). There are 12 residues in the CDR3. V shed 4 bases and J shed 8 bases, with 12 bases lying between them. The CDR3: CASSRTGGGYTF. In nucleotides, the CDR3 is TGTGCCAGCAGCAGGACTGGAGGGGGCTACACCTTC.

The chain is built from TRBV9 and TRBJ2-7; tentatively, D is TRBD1 (5 bases). The CDR3 is 12 amino acids. Germline CDR1 and CDR2: SGDLS and YYNGEE. The V end was cut by 5 bases, the J end by 3 bases, with 9 bases between. CDR3 sequence reads: CASSDDSYEQYF. The CDR3 DNA reads as TGTGCCAGCAGTGACGACAGCTACGAGCAGTACTTC.

The chain has TRBV19 and TRBJ2-3, with D possibly being TRBD1 (5 bases). The CDR3 runs to 14 residues. V lost 1 base, J lost 6 bases, and 11 bases lay in between. CDR1 is LNHDA, CDR2 SQIVND, per germline (reference sequence). CDR3 sequence reads: CASSIGQGMDTQYF. In DNA, the CDR3 is TGTGCCAGTAGTATAGGGCAGGGCATGGATACGCAGTATTTT.

The chain has TRBV20-1 and TRBJ2-1; D call uncertain. This CDR3 is 15 amino acids long. Trimming shortened V by 3 bases and J by 0 bases, and 12 bases separated the two germline ends. Germline V gene sequence: CDR1 DFQATT, CDR2 SNEGSKA (reference sequence). CDR3 residues: CSASVALSSYNEQFF. CDR3 in DNA: TGCAGTGCTAGTGTGGCGTTAAGCTCCTACAATGAGCAGTTCTTC.

This rearrangement joins TRBV2 to TRBJ2-1; D is undetermined. Germline V gives CDR1 SNHLY, CDR2 FYNNEI. The CDR3 extends over 13 amino acids. Trimming removed 4 bases at V and 3 bases at J, with 7 bases between. The CDR3 spells CASSGGFYNEQFF. The CDR3 DNA sequence: TGTGCCAGCAGTGGGGGTTTCTACAATGAGCAGTTCTTC.

The chain uses TRBV15 and TRBJ2-2; TRBD2 agrees at 12 bases. The CDR3 covers 17 residues. Germline V gives CDR1 LNHNV, CDR2 YYDKDF (reference sequence). The V and J ends lost 5 bases and 5 bases, in that order; junction bases with no gene match: 9. Here the CDR3 reads CATSYRTSGIGTGELFF. The CDR3 coding sequence is TGTGCCACCAGCTATCGGACTAGCGGGATTGGTACCGGGGAGCTGTTTTTT.